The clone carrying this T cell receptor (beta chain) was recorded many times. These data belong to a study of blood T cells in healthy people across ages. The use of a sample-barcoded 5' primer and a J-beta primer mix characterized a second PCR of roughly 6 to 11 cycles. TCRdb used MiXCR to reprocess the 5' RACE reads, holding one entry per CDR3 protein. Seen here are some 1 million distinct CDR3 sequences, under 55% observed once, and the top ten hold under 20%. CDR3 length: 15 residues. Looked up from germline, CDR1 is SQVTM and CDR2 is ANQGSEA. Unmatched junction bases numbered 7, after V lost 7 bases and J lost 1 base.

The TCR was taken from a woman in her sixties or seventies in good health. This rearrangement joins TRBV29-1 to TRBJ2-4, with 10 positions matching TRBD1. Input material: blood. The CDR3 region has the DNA TGCAGCGGTGGGACAGGGGTGGGGGCCAAAAACATTCAGTACTTC. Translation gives CSGGTGVGAKNIQYF.